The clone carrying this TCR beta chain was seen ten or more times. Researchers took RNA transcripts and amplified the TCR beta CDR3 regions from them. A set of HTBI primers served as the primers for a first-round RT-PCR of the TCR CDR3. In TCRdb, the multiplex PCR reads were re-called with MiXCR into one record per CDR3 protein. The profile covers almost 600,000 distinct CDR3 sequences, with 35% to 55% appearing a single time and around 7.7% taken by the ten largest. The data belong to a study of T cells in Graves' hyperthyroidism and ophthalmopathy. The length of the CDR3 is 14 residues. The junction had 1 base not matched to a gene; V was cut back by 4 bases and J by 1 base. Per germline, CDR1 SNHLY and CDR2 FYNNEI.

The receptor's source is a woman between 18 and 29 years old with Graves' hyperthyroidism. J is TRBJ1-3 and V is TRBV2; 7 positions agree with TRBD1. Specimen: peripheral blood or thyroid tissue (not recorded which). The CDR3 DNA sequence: TGTGCCAGCAGTGCGACAGGGTCTGGAAACACCATATATTTT. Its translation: CASSATGSGNTIYF.